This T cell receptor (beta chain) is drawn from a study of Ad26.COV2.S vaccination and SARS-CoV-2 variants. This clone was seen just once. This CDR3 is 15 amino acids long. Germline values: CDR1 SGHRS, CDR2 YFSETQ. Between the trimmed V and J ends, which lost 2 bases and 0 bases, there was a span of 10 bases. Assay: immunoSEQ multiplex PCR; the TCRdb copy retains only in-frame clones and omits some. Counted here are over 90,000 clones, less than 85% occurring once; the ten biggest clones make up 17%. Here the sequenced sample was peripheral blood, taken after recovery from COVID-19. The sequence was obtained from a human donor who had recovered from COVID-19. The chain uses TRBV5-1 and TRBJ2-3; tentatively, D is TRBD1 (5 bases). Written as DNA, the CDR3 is TGCGCCAGCAGCTTAGGGGCAGGAAGCACAGATACGCAGTATTTT. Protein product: CASSLGAGSTDTQYF.